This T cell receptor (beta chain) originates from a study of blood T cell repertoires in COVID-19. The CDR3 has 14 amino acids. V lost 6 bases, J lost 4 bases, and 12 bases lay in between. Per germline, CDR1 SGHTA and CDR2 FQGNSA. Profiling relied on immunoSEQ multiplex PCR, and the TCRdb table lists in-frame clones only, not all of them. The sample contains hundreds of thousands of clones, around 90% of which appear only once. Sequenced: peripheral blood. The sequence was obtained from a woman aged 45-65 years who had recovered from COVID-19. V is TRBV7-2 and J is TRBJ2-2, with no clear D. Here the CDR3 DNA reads TGTGCCAGCAGTATTCTAGGTTTCACCGGGGAGCTGTTTTTT. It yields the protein CASSILGFTGELFF.